These T cell receptor delta chains were read from a single sample in a study of delta chains in infants with herpesvirus infections. TCRdb re-called the RT-PCR reads using CATT. The sample yields about 1,500 delta-chain clones, just under 35% seen once. Here the sequenced sample was peripheral blood, taken at time point 1 of longitudinal follow-up. These receptors all stem from a human donor who was a Ugandan infant, either HIV-exposed or HIV-unexposed (not recorded which). Both conserved end residues are part of each CDR3. The D gene is left open where the match is weak. Rows give clone size only sometimes, using once, few, many, or a class for an expanded clone.

abundance	v_gene	j_gene	d_gene	CDR3aa	CDR3nt
few	TRDV1	TRDJ3	TRDD3	CALGDPQLSPWGIHQSSWDTRQMFF	TGTGCTCTTGGGGACCCCCAACTTTCCCCTTGGGGGATACACCAAAGCTCCTGGGACACCCGACAGATGTTTTTC
.	TRDV1	TRDJ1	TRDD3	CALGDLGGGYVTLIF	TGTGCTCTTGGGGATCTCGGTGGGGGATATGTCACACTCATCTTT
large	TRDV1	TRDJ1	.	CALGELLPRVLGPDKLIF	TGTGCTCTTGGGGAACTCCTTCCACGAGTACTGGGGCCCGATAAACTCATCTTT
.	TRDV2	TRDJ3	TRDD3	CACDTVLGDKNSWDTRQMFF	TGTGCCTGTGACACCGTACTGGGGGATAAAAACTCCTGGGACACCCGACAGATGTTTTTC
large	TRDV1	TRDJ2	.	CALGPRGAQLFF	TGTGCTCTTGGGCCCCGGGGAGCACAACTCTTCTTT
few	TRDV1	TRDJ1	.	CALGEISYYPYTDKLIF	TGTGCTCTTGGGGAAATATCCTACTACCCCTACACCGATAAACTCATCTTT
.	TRDV1	TRDJ1	TRDD3	CALGDSLFLAPCYWGPNKEYTDKLIF	TGTGCTCTTGGGGACTCTCTTTTCCTAGCTCCCTGTTACTGGGGGCCTAACAAGGAATACACCGATAAACTCATCTTT
.	TRAV29/DV5	TRDJ1	.	CAAKPPSYWTYTDKLIF	TGTGCAGCAAAGCCTCCCTCGTACTGGACGTACACCGATAAACTCATCTTT
large	TRDV1	TRDJ1	.	CALGSLSQGGPLYTDKLIF	TGTGCTCTTGGGAGCTTATCCCAGGGGGGCCCCCTGTACACCGATAAACTCATCTTT
.	TRAV29/DV5	TRDJ1	TRDD3	CAASCYAGGPTDKLIF	TGTGCAGCAAGCTGTTACGCTGGGGGGCCTACCGATAAACTCATCTTT
.	TRDV1	TRDJ1	TRDD3	CALGLDLLRGIRALNTDKLIF	TGTGCTCTTGGGCTAGACCTCCTAAGGGGGATACGCGCCCTGAACACCGATAAACTCATCTTT
.	TRDV1	TRDJ1	.	CALGEREGGFLRRTGAGDKLIF	TGTGCTCTTGGGGAAAGGGAAGGGGGCTTCCTACGTCGTACTGGGGCTGGAGATAAACTCATCTTT
.	TRDV2	TRDJ3	TRDD3	CACDTGGYSSWDTRQMFF	TGTGCCTGTGACACTGGGGGATACAGCTCCTGGGACACCCGACAGATGTTTTTC
few	TRDV1	TRDJ1	.	CALGAINPTSYETGEDTDKLIF	TGTGCTCTTGGGGCCATTAACCCGACTTCCTACGAGACTGGGGAGGACACCGATAAACTCATCTTT